This is a list of T cell receptor beta chains from one sample in a study of shared clonotypes between healthy human individuals. This table comes from immunoSEQ multiplex PCR, and its TCRdb copy is limited to in-frame clones, with some not included. The sample contains some 510,000 clones, less than 85% of which appear only once. Sequencing used PBMCs. Receptors originate from a middle-aged woman in good health. Some clones in this sample may be carry-over from other donors' samples. CDR3s include the opening cysteine and the closing phenylalanine or tryptophan. Fields, in order: clone size, D gene, V gene, J gene, CDR3 protein, CDR3 DNA. D genes are given only for firm matches. Clone size is given for some rows only: seen once, a few or many times, or a class if the clone is expanded.

.	TRBD2	TRBV5-1	TRBJ2-3	CASSIGLAGGPTDTQYF	TGCGCCAGCAGCATAGGACTAGCGGGAGGGCCGACAGATACGCAGTATTTT
.	TRBD2	TRBV7-2	TRBJ2-7	CASSLERGFYEQYF	TGTGCCAGCAGCTTAGAGCGGGGGTTCTACGAGCAGTACTTC
.	TRBD2	TRBV7-2	TRBJ2-1	CASTLLAGVPNEQFF	TGTGCCAGCACCCTCCTGGCGGGAGTGCCCAATGAGCAGTTCTTC
once	TRBD2	TRBV19	TRBJ2-1	CASSISAGDYNEQFF	TGTGCCAGTAGTATTTCAGCGGGAGATTACAATGAGCAGTTCTTC
.	.	TRBV29-1	TRBJ2-1	CSVELYNEQFF	TGCAGCGTTGAACTATACAATGAGCAGTTCTTC
few	TRBD1	TRBV10-3	TRBJ2-7	CAISPSRTGESYEQYF	TGTGCCATCTCACCTTCAAGGACAGGGGAGTCCTACGAGCAGTACTTC
.	.	TRBV5-4	TRBJ1-2	CASSLGRDSGQGYGYTF	TGTGCCAGCAGCTTAGGTCGGGATTCCGGCCAGGGCTATGGCTACACCTTC
once	.	TRBV5-1	TRBJ1-4	CASSLGQWGNEKLFF	TGCGCCAGCAGCTTAGGACAGTGGGGAAATGAAAAACTGTTTTTT
.	TRBD2	TRBV2	TRBJ2-3	CASRRLTSRIADTQYF	TGTGCCAGCAGGCGCCTGACTAGCAGGATCGCGGATACGCAGTATTTT
.	TRBD1	TRBV25-1	TRBJ1-4	CASSDPGTGGEKLFF	TGTGCCAGCAGTGATCCCGGGACAGGTGGTGAAAAACTGTTTTTT
.	.	TRBV4-2	TRBJ2-1	CASSQDPNRLGGNEQFF	TGTGCCAGCAGCCAAGACCCAAATAGATTAGGGGGCAATGAGCAGTTCTTC
.	.	TRBV28	TRBJ2-4	CACSGSPNIQYF	TGTGCCTGTAGCGGCTCCCCAAACATTCAGTACTTC
few	.	TRBV7-2	TRBJ2-1	CASSPRLGEQFF	TGTGCCAGCAGCCCCCGTCTAGGTGAGCAGTTCTTC
.	TRBD1	TRBV7-2	TRBJ1-4	CASSAVGGYNEKLFF	TGTGCCAGCTCCGCGGTAGGGGGCTATAATGAAAAACTGTTTTTT
.	.	TRBV5-4	TRBJ1-2	CASSLSGVNYGYTF	TGTGCCAGCAGCTTGTCGGGGGTTAACTATGGCTACACCTTC
.	TRBD2	TRBV5-4	TRBJ2-7	CASSLGAGGLYEQYF	TGTGCCAGCAGCTTGGGAGCGGGAGGGCTTTACGAGCAGTACTTC
.	.	TRBV5-6	TRBJ2-1	CASSLGRRNEQFF	TGTGCCAGCAGCTTGGGACGGAGAAATGAGCAGTTCTTC
.	.	TRBV28	TRBJ1-5	CASSLSSFGQPQHF	TGTGCCAGCAGTTTATCAAGTTTCGGTCAGCCCCAGCATTTT
many	TRBD1	TRBV6-1	TRBJ1-5	CASREQGARGNQPQHF	TGTGCCAGCAGAGAACAGGGGGCGAGGGGCAATCAGCCCCAGCATTTT
.	TRBD1	TRBV27	TRBJ1-5	CASSLSWTGLQGVQPQHF	TGTGCCAGCAGTTTATCGTGGACGGGATTACAGGGGGTTCAGCCCCAGCATTTT
.	TRBD2	TRBV10-2	TRBJ2-5	CASNPGLAGQETQYF	TGCGCCAGCAATCCGGGACTAGCGGGCCAAGAGACCCAGTACTTC
many	TRBD1	TRBV28	TRBJ2-1	CASSSPGTVNNEQFF	TGTGCCAGCAGTTCCCCCGGGACAGTGAACAATGAGCAGTTCTTC
few	.	TRBV30	TRBJ1-4	CAWSKADEKLFF	TGTGCCTGGAGTAAGGCAGATGAAAAACTGTTTTTT
.	TRBD2	TRBV29-1	TRBJ2-7	CSALMASGRIYEQYF	TGCAGCGCCCTAATGGCTAGCGGGAGGATCTACGAGCAGTACTTC
.	.	TRBV9	TRBJ2-7	CASSVAERSGAYEQYF	TGTGCCAGCAGCGTAGCGGAGCGTAGTGGAGCCTACGAGCAGTACTTC
.	.	TRBV2	TRBJ1-1	CASRRMNTEAFF	TGTGCCAGCAGGCGGATGAACACTGAAGCTTTCTTT
.	.	TRBV5-1	TRBJ2-6	CASSGDTSSGANVLTF	TGCGCCAGCAGCGGGGACACAAGCTCTGGGGCCAACGTCCTGACTTTC
.	.	TRBV6-6	TRBJ2-7	CASAGVTYEQYF	TGTGCCAGCGCAGGGGTGACCTACGAGCAGTACTTC
.	TRBD2	TRBV18	TRBJ2-7	CASSPGLAGNSYEQYF	TGTGCCAGCTCACCCGGACTAGCGGGTAATTCCTACGAGCAGTACTTC
.	TRBD2	TRBV4-1	TRBJ2-3	CASSQAALAGSTDTQYF	TGCGCCAGCAGCCAAGCGGCACTAGCGGGCAGCACAGATACGCAGTATTTT
.	.	TRBV7-8	TRBJ1-5	CASSLAWVGNQPQHF	TGTGCCAGCAGCTTAGCGTGGGTTGGCAATCAGCCCCAGCATTTT
.	.	TRBV5-1	TRBJ1-2	CASSLTNSDYGYTF	TGCGCCAGCAGCTTGACCAACAGTGACTATGGCTACACCTTC
.	.	TRBV7-2	TRBJ2-2	CASSLVLAQELFF	.
.	.	TRBV28	TRBJ2-7	CAIRRGVGAYEQYF	TGTGCCATCCGGAGGGGGGTTGGGGCCTACGAGCAGTACTTC
.	.	TRBV9	TRBJ2-2	CASSPRRQDTGELFF	TGTGCCAGCAGCCCACGAAGACAGGACACCGGGGAGCTGTTTTTT
.	.	TRBV7-8	TRBJ2-1	CASSYSRSSYNEQFF	TGTGCCAGCAGTTACTCGAGGAGCTCCTACAATGAGCAGTTCTTC
.	TRBD1	TRBV5-1	TRBJ1-1	CASSMTGGHTEAFF	TGCGCCAGCAGCATGACAGGGGGCCACACTGAAGCTTTCTTT
.	.	TRBV5-6	TRBJ2-5	CASSLGPRAQETQYF	TGTGCCAGCAGCTTGGGACCGAGGGCCCAAGAGACCCAGTACTTC
.	.	TRBV23-1	TRBJ2-7	CASSQSLRSHEQYF	TGCGCCAGCAGTCAATCCTTACGATCCCACGAGCAGTACTTC
.	.	TRBV7-9	TRBJ2-7	CASSLVGGAGLEQYF	TGTGCCAGCAGCTTAGTTGGCGGGGCGGGACTCGAGCAGTACTTC
.	TRBD2	TRBV5-6	TRBJ2-1	CASSRTSGRSYNEQFF	TGTGCCAGCAGCCGGACTAGCGGGCGCTCCTACAATGAGCAGTTCTTC
.	.	TRBV5-8	TRBJ2-7	CASSLGAVTYEQYF	TGTGCCAGCAGCTTAGGAGCCGTCACCTACGAGCAGTACTTC
.	.	TRBV11-2	TRBJ2-1	CASSMVFLIAHEQFF	TGTGCCAGCAGTATGGTGTTTCTGATAGCCCATGAGCAGTTCTTC
.	TRBD1	TRBV10-3	TRBJ2-6	CAIRRTGQGLTSGANVLTF	TGTGCCATCAGGAGAACCGGACAGGGACTCACTTCTGGGGCCAACGTCCTGACTTTC
.	.	TRBV6-1	TRBJ1-6	CASSDGGEHSPLHF	TGTGCCAGCAGTGACGGAGGGGAGCATTCACCCCTCCACTTT
.	.	TRBV12-5	TRBJ1-2	CASSGDGYGYTF	TGTGCTAGTTCGGGGGATGGCTATGGCTACACCTTC
.	TRBD1	TRBV5-1	TRBJ2-1	CASSLWPDRGEFF	TGCGCCAGCAGCTTGTGGCCTGACAGGGGTGAGTTCTTC
.	.	TRBV28	TRBJ2-6	CASRAANVLTF	TGTGCCAGCAGGGCGGCCAACGTCCTGACTTTC
.	TRBD2	TRBV7-8	TRBJ2-7	CASRTGLAGRHEQYF	TGTGCCAGCAGGACGGGTCTAGCGGGAAGGCACGAGCAGTACTTC
.	TRBD1	TRBV28	TRBJ1-2	CASSPPGQGDGYTF	TGTGCCAGCAGCCCTCCCGGACAGGGCGATGGCTACACCTTC
.	.	TRBV18	TRBJ2-7	CASSPDNGGEQYF	TGTGCCAGCTCACCCGACAACGGGGGCGAGCAGTACTTC
.	.	TRBV4-3	TRBJ2-7	CASSQEYEGGAYEQYF	TGCGCCAGCAGCCAAGAATATGAGGGAGGCGCCTACGAGCAGTACTTC
few	.	TRBV30	TRBJ1-5	CAWSRRGSNQPQHF	TGTGCCTGGAGTCGACGGGGGAGCAATCAGCCCCAGCATTTT